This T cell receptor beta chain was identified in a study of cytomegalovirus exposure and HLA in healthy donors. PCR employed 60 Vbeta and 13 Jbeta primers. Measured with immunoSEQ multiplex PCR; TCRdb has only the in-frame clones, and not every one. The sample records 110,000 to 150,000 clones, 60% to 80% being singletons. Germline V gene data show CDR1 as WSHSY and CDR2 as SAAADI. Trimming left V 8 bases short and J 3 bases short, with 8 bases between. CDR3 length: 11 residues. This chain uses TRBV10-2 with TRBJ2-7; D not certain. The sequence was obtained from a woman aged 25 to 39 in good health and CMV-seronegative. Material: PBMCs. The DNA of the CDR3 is TGCGCCAGCTCGGTTAGCTACGAGCAGTACTTC. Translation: CASSVSYEQYF.